This TCR beta chain was recovered during a study of esophageal squamous cell carcinoma under preoperative chemotherapy (dated by TCRdb to 2017 to 2018). Concerning the study at large: Both tumor-infiltrating lymphocytes and peripheral blood T cells had their TCR repertoires profiled in the study. The study assessed how paclitaxel-nedaplatin chemotherapy affected T-cell receptor repertoires in patients with esophageal squamous cell carcinoma. Roughly 5 patients with primary esophageal squamous cell carcinoma made up the cohort. Repertoires were compared between samples taken before and after paclitaxel-nedaplatin therapy. Overall study results and their limits: TCR diversity increased significantly in peripheral T cells after chemotherapy, but not in tumor-infiltrating lymphocytes. The analysis included only a handful of patients with esophageal squamous cell carcinoma, making the cohort small. Paclitaxel-nedaplatin therapy caused immediate and substantial changes in clonotype frequency, and abundant clones were more likely to contract than to amplify. Post-treatment tumor-infiltrating lymphocytes appeared to be derived in part from peripheral T cells migrating into the tumor, rather than solely from local clonal changes.

The library was built by means of PCR. For sequencing, a HiSeq X Ten was employed. TCR repertoires were characterized by high-throughput sequencing. Using fastp trimming at Q25 and MiXCR clonotype assembly, TCRdb reanalyzed the public sequencing data and kept in-frame beta chains. A single entry per CDR3 protein holds the most common genes and DNA from its merged rows. Recorded for this sample are some 11,000 distinct CDR3 sequences; around 63% of them occurred a single time. The ten most abundant clones make up less than 35% of the sample. The time point tag for this specimen amounts to: after preoperative PTX-NDP chemotherapy. Patients received paclitaxel-nedaplatin as preoperative chemotherapy before surgery. This clonotype has a single count. The antigen it binds to is not known. One end of the junction varies from germline; a read error may be responsible. The receptor was isolated from a human donor with esophageal squamous cell carcinoma. The donor label of this sample is uncertain. The biological material was taken from a patient given preoperative chemotherapy.

The nucleotide sequence is given as TGTGCCAGCAGTGAGAGGGCAGGGGGGGGTTCTGACCAAGAGACGCAGTACTTC. Its product reads: CASSERAGGGSDQETQYF. The chain couples TRBV6-1 to TRBJ2-5; the D segment may tentatively be TRBD1 or TRBD2, each giving 7 matched bases. CDR1 and CDR2 are drawn from the germline V gene: MNHNS, SASEGT. From the cysteine through the phenylalanine, the CDR3 covers 18 amino acids. Left in the record is the CDR3 DNA by itself, 54 bases read in frame from the first base.